A selection of T cell receptor beta chains follows, all from one sample in a study of blood T cell repertoires in COVID-19. Clones were sequenced by immunoSEQ multiplex PCR, and TCRdb holds only the in-frame ones, with some missing. This table holds under 100,000 clones, roughly 78% found once. What was sequenced was peripheral blood. Receptor source: a man between 60 and 70 years old with COVID-19, enrolled during active disease. CDR3s include the opening cysteine and the closing phenylalanine or tryptophan.

len: 15
v_gene: TRBV9
j_gene: TRBJ2-3
CDR3aa: CASSGLAGVSDTQYF

len: 13
v_gene: TRBV5-1
j_gene: TRBJ2-7
CDR3aa: CASSFTGPYEQYF

len: 12
v_gene: TRBV14
j_gene: TRBJ1-1
CDR3aa: CASSQMARTAFF

len: 16
v_gene: TRBV6-2/TRBV6-3
j_gene: TRBJ2-1
CDR3aa: CASSRGTLVYRSEQFF

len: 16
v_gene: TRBV4-2
j_gene: TRBJ2-2
CDR3aa: CASSQFPSGNTGELFF

len: 16
v_gene: TRBV5-1
j_gene: TRBJ2-3
CDR3aa: CASSFQDRTSTDTQYF

len: 14
v_gene: TRBV5-1
j_gene: TRBJ2-7
CDR3aa: CASSLAGIGYEQYF

len: 14
v_gene: TRBV4-2
j_gene: TRBJ2-7
CDR3aa: CASSRTDYSYEQYF

len: 13
v_gene: TRBV12-3/TRBV12-4
j_gene: TRBJ2-1
CDR3aa: CASSLSRDLEQFF

len: 14
v_gene: TRBV7-2
j_gene: TRBJ2-3
CDR3aa: CASSARQPPDTQYF

len: 12
v_gene: TRBV6-2/TRBV6-3
j_gene: TRBJ1-2
CDR3aa: CASSGDIRGYTF

len: 13
v_gene: TRBV29-1
j_gene: TRBJ1-2
CDR3aa: CSVRGRDGYGYTF

len: 15
v_gene: TRBV7-9
j_gene: TRBJ1-2
CDR3aa: CASSLESRGDYGYTF

len: 15
v_gene: TRBV7-5
j_gene: TRBJ2-7
CDR3aa: CARSSDREGGWEQYF

len: 13
v_gene: TRBV12-3/TRBV12-4
j_gene: TRBJ2-5
CDR3aa: CASSLDSGETQYF

len: 12
v_gene: TRBV2
j_gene: TRBJ2-1
CDR3aa: CAGRDSYNEQFF

len: 13
v_gene: TRBV6-2/TRBV6-3
j_gene: TRBJ1-2
CDR3aa: CASSFFSGRGYTF

len: 14
v_gene: TRBV9
j_gene: TRBJ1-2
CDR3aa: CASSVTGAAYGYTF

len: 16
v_gene: TRBV5-4
j_gene: TRBJ2-7
CDR3aa: CASSPDRGPTVYEQYF

len: 13
v_gene: TRBV19
j_gene: TRBJ1-5
CDR3aa: CASSIDYKQPQHF

len: 13
v_gene: TRBV19
j_gene: TRBJ2-3
CDR3aa: CASSTTSPDTQYF

len: 15
v_gene: TRBV30
j_gene: TRBJ1-3
CDR3aa: CAWTHGQGGGNTIYF

len: 12
v_gene: TRBV3-1/TRBV3-2
j_gene: TRBJ1-5
CDR3aa: CASSQLNQPQHF

len: 12
v_gene: TRBV7-2
j_gene: TRBJ2-7
CDR3aa: CASSLVGYEQYF

len: 15
v_gene: TRBV9
j_gene: TRBJ1-2
CDR3aa: CASSPGQGVGYGYTF

len: 12
v_gene: TRBV12-3/TRBV12-4
j_gene: TRBJ2-5
CDR3aa: CASRSPGETQYF

len: 15
v_gene: TRBV5-1
j_gene: TRBJ2-1
CDR3aa: CASHWGLLSYNEQFF

len: 16
v_gene: TRBV9
j_gene: TRBJ2-1
CDR3aa: CASSVGGLERSNEQFF

len: 16
v_gene: TRBV5-5
j_gene: TRBJ1-5
CDR3aa: CASSPRESHSNQPQHF

len: 14
v_gene: TRBV27
j_gene: TRBJ1-4
CDR3aa: CASSFRGNYEKLFF

len: 15
v_gene: TRBV9
j_gene: TRBJ1-6
CDR3aa: CASSVVDRGNSPLHF

len: 13
v_gene: TRBV6-5
j_gene: TRBJ2-7
CDR3aa: CASSPPSGIGQYF

len: 14
v_gene: TRBV11-2
j_gene: TRBJ1-3
CDR3aa: CASSLWAAGNTIYF

len: 16
v_gene: TRBV3-1/TRBV3-2
j_gene: TRBJ2-5
CDR3aa: CASSWASGSWGETQYF

len: 12
v_gene: TRBV9
j_gene: TRBJ1-1
CDR3aa: CASQGVNTEAFF

len: 14
v_gene: TRBV5-1
j_gene: TRBJ2-3
CDR3aa: CASSLGDGGHTQYF

len: 15
v_gene: TRBV11-2
j_gene: TRBJ2-2
CDR3aa: CASSRAGTNTGELFF

len: 15
v_gene: TRBV5-4
j_gene: TRBJ2-1
CDR3aa: CASSLRTSGGAEQFF

len: 17
v_gene: TRBV5-1
j_gene: TRBJ1-4
CDR3aa: CASSLRPGGPQEEKLFF

len: 21
v_gene: TRBV14
j_gene: TRBJ2-5
CDR3aa: CASSYTRRGQGSGLIQETQYF

len: 18
v_gene: TRBV19
j_gene: TRBJ2-1
CDR3aa: CASSPGLAGTLSYNEQFF

len: 15
v_gene: TRBV5-4
j_gene: TRBJ2-5
CDR3aa: CASSLAERSQETQYF

len: 16
v_gene: TRBV6-5
j_gene: TRBJ2-1
CDR3aa: CASSYSPGGIRGEQFF

len: 13
v_gene: TRBV3-1/TRBV3-2
j_gene: TRBJ2-7
CDR3aa: CASSQWTAYEQYF

len: 18
v_gene: TRBV15
j_gene: TRBJ1-5
CDR3aa: CATSRGGMYRGEGQPQHF

len: 15
v_gene: TRBV27
j_gene: TRBJ1-5
CDR3aa: CASGSVGTGNQPQHF